This TCR beta chain was sequenced for a study of technical replicates of blood from a handful of donors. Using immunoSEQ multiplex PCR, the repertoire was profiled, and TCRdb retains in-frame clones only, with some absent. The sample includes some 87,000 clones, about 96% seen only once; the top ten take approximately 0.3%. The CDR3 is 13 amino acids. Trimming removed 2 bases at V and 8 bases at J, with 13 bases between. Germline V gene sequence: CDR1 SGHDT, CDR2 YYEEEE. This sequence originates from a human donor in good health. The chain joins TRBV5-6 to TRBJ1-1, with no clear D. The sample consisted of T cells isolated from PBMCs. CDR3 in DNA: TGTGCCAGCAGCTTAGGACTGGCGCTAGAAGCTTTCTTT. Its translation: CASSLGLALEAFF.